These T cell receptor beta chains were read from a single sample in a study of blood T cell repertoires in COVID-19. Repertoires were generated with immunoSEQ multiplex PCR, while TCRdb's copy carries only in-frame clones and drops some. This table has approximately 230,000 clones, around nine tenths appearing once. Sequences were obtained from PBMCs or T cells enriched from blood (not recorded which). The origin of the receptors is a woman aged 18-29 years who had recovered from COVID-19. The conserved cysteine and the conserved F or W are not part of the CDR3 here.

V gene	J gene	CDR3 protein
TRBV5-1	TRBJ2-7	ASSSGLDYEQY
TRBV4-3	TRBJ1-2	ASSQLDREGIGGYT
TRBV29-1	TRBJ2-1	SVVLEPGYNEQF
TRBV11-3	TRBJ2-5	ASRGTSGVGETQY
TRBV19	TRBJ1-2	ASSTSSGGSGGYT
TRBV2	TRBJ1-1	ASSSRTGRNTEAF
TRBV18	TRBJ2-1	ASSPPLAESPYNEQF
TRBV5-6	TRBJ2-1	ASSETGASLNEQF
TRBV6-5	TRBJ1-2	ASTQGGGYT
TRBV11-3	TRBJ2-5	ASSIQGGGETQY
TRBV27	TRBJ2-3	ASSSLSADTQY
TRBV6-4	TRBJ2-1	ASSDLASGGGEQF